These 30 T cell receptor beta chains share one sample of origin, sequenced in a study of CD8+CD57+ T cells in acquired aplastic anemia. Selection for sequencing was limited to patients who had shown CD8+CD57+ cell expansion by flow cytometry. The TCR beta profiling, which covered VDJ combination and CDR3 sequence, was carried out using genomic DNA as the template. Each CDR3 protein is one row after TCRdb ran MiXCR on the reads. The profile shows approximately 470,000 distinct CDR3 sequences, under 40% of them singletons. The sequencing sample was made of sorted CD4+, CD8+, or CD8+CD57+ T cells (not recorded which) from PBMCs. The receptors here all came from a human donor with aplastic anemia.

The chain combines TRBV2 with TRBJ2-7; D is uncertain. V was cut by 7 bases and J by 5 bases, with 18 bases left in between. Germline V gene data show CDR1 as SNHLY and CDR2 as FYNNEI. The CDR3 spans 14 residues. The CDR3 spells CASKFGDLNDEQYF. For the CDR3, the DNA is TGTGCCAGCAAGTTCGGCGATCTGAACGACGAGCAGTACTTC.

In the case of this clonotype: A read error is possible here, since a much larger clone lies one base away. The CDR3 DNA reads TGTGCCAGCACGCCGACAACGAACACTGAAGCTCTCTTT. The encoded protein is CASTPTTNTEALF. This chain links TRBV7-2 with TRBJ1-1; D is uncertain. The CDR3 has 13 amino acids. Per the germline V gene, CDR1 is SGHTA and CDR2 is FQGNSA. The full variable domain, its missing parts supplied by reference TRBV7-2 and TRBJ1-1, is GAGVSQSPSNKVTEKGKDVELRCDPISGHTALYWYRQSLGQGLEFLIYFQGNSAPDKSGLPSDRFSAERTGGSVSTLTIQRTQQEDSAVYLCASTPTTNTEALFGQGTRLTVV.

The chain joins TRBV7-9 to TRBJ2-7, with 9 bases identical to TRBD1. The CDR3 loop spans 15 amino acids. The ends lost 5 bases at V and 1 base at J; junction bases unmatched: 6. CDR1 SEHNR and CDR2 FQNEAQ come from the germline V gene (reference sequence). Here the CDR3 reads CASSGTGQGSYEQYF. DNA for the CDR3: TGTGCCAGCAGCGGAACCGGACAGGGGTCCTACGAGCAGTACTTC.

The rearrangement uses TRBV7-2 and TRBJ1-4; D is unresolved. The germline V and J ends were trimmed by 8 bases and 8 bases, with 15 bases remaining between them. Germline V CDR1 and CDR2: SGHTA, FQGNSA. This CDR3 is 13 amino acids long. The CDR3 region has the DNA TGTGCCAGCCAAAGCGGACTTTCGGAAAAACTGTTTTTT. The encoded protein is CASQSGLSEKLFF.

Of note for this clonotype: One junction end does not reproduce the germline sequence, and a read error may be involved. The CDR3 region is CASSYVPLTGRETQYF. The CDR3 coding sequence is TGTGCCAGCAGTTATGTCCCCTTAACCGGCAGAGAGACCCAGTACTTC. The V gene is TRBV10-3, the J gene TRBJ2-5; no firm D call. This CDR3 spans 16 amino acids. Germline CDR1 ENHRY, CDR2 SYGVKD.

This clonotype was observed a few times. This rearrangement joins TRBV5-6 to TRBJ2-2; possible D gene TRBD2, 6 bases. This CDR3 is 17 amino acids long. The V end was cut by 4 bases, the J end by 5 bases, with 21 bases between. CDR1 and CDR2 from the germline V gene are SGHDT and YYEEEE. CDR3 protein: CASSPLRQSRGTGELFF. As DNA, the CDR3 is TGTGCCAGCAGCCCTCTCCGGCAGTCTCGGGGGACCGGGGAGCTGTTTTTT.

This clonotype was seen a handful of times. V gene TRBV5-4 combines with J gene TRBJ2-7; 10 bases map to TRBD1. V was clipped by 2 bases and J by 0 bases; unmatched bases: 8. This CDR3 region has 17 residues. The germline V gene has CDR1 SGHNT and CDR2 YYREEE (reference sequence). CDR3 sequence: CASSFVPGQGSSYEQYF. In DNA form, the CDR3 reads TGTGCCAGCAGCTTCGTCCCGGGACAGGGGAGCTCCTACGAGCAGTACTTC. The full variable domain, in which reference TRBV5-4 and TRBJ2-7 provide the parts outside the CDR3, is ETGVTQSPTHLIKTRGQQVTLRCSSQSGHNTVSWYQQALGQGPQFIFQYYREEENGRGNFPPRFSGLQFPNYSSELNVNALELDDSALYLCASSFVPGQGSSYEQYFGPGTRLTVT.

This clonotype showed up many times. The rearrangement uses TRBV5-1 and TRBJ2-5, with 11 bases lining up with TRBD1. CDR1 and CDR2 from the germline V gene are SGHRS and YFSETQ. V gave up 3 bases and J gave up 3 bases; unmatched junction bases: 4. This CDR3 spans 15 amino acids. For the CDR3, the DNA is TGCGCCAGCAGCTCCGGGACAGGGGGTGAAGAGACCCAGTACTTC. Amino acid sequence: CASSSGTGGEETQYF.

At least ten counts were recorded for this clonotype. The chain has TRBV29-1 and TRBJ2-4; 9 nucleotides agree with TRBD2. Losses at the gene ends were 6 bases for V and 6 bases for J; bases not matched to a gene: 3. The germline gives CDR1 SQVTM, CDR2 ANQGSEA. The CDR3 spans 12 residues. This CDR3 is CSVTTSGNIQYF. For the CDR3, the DNA is TGCAGCGTGACGACTAGCGGAAACATTCAGTACTTC.

This clonotype was counted between two and nine times. The rearrangement uses TRBV11-1 and TRBJ1-5; 8 positions match TRBD1. The CDR3 spans 19 residues. J was trimmed by 0 bases and V by 5 bases; bases with no gene match: 15. The germline gives CDR1 SGHAT, CDR2 FQDESV (reference sequence). In nucleotides, the CDR3 is TGTGCCAGCAGCATTTACAGGGGGACCTCCATCTATAGCAATCAGCCCCAGCATTTT. Amino acids: CASSIYRGTSIYSNQPQHF. The variable domain in full, with the rest retrieved from reference TRBV11-1 and TRBJ1-5, is EAEVAQSPRYKITEKSQAVAFWCDPISGHATLYWYRQILGQGPELLVQFQDESVVDDSQLPKDRFSAERLKGVDSTLKIQPAELGDSAMYLCASSIYRGTSIYSNQPQHFGDGTRLSIL.

Of note for this clonotype: The germline gene is not matched at one end of the junction; a read error may be the cause. V usage is TRBV5-1 and J usage is TRBJ1-5, with D possibly matching TRBD1 (5 bases). CDR1 is SGHRS and CDR2 is YFSETQ in the germline V gene. The CDR3 contains 15 residues. The CDR3 nucleotides are TGCGCCAGCAGCTTGTCCCCAGGGAAGGGTCAGCCTCAGCATTTT. Translation gives CASSLSPGKGQPQHF.

The rearrangement links TRBV29-1 to TRBJ2-7; 9 bases agree with TRBD1. The CDR3 contains 12 residues. Germline V gene sequence: CDR1 SQVTM, CDR2 ANQGSEA. The ends lost 7 bases at V and 5 bases at J; junction bases unmatched: 6. The CDR3 DNA reads TGCAGCGCCGGGACAGGGCTTAACGAGCAGTACTTC. It specifies CSAGTGLNEQYF.

In this sample, this clonotype turned up many times. J is TRBJ1-1 and V is TRBV29-1; D perhaps matches TRBD1 (5 bases). There are 13 residues in the CDR3. Germline assignment: CDR1 SQVTM and CDR2 ANQGSEA. V lost 6 bases and J 0 bases, leaving 11 bases between the germline ends. CDR3 sequence: CSVRGSMNTEAFF. The CDR3 region has the DNA TGCAGCGTAAGGGGTTCCATGAACACTGAAGCTTTCTTT.

This clonotype was seen at least ten times. The chain couples TRBV29-1 to TRBJ1-1; weak D call: TRBD1 (6 bases). The V gene lost 7 bases and the J gene lost 3 bases, with 12 bases spanning the gap. The CDR3 has 12 amino acids. Germline CDR1 reads SQVTM; CDR2 reads ANQGSEA. This chain's CDR3 is CSAADRYTEAFF. The CDR3 nucleotides read TGCAGCGCCGCCGACAGGTACACTGAAGCTTTCTTT.

The chain joins TRBV5-5 to TRBJ2-7; D remains ambiguous. The CDR3 is made up of 15 amino acids. Germline values: CDR1 SGHKS, CDR2 YYEKEE (reference sequence). V was clipped by 0 bases and J by 0 bases, with 10 bases between them. CDR3 loop: CASSLGSRSSYEQYF. CDR3 sequence (DNA): TGTGCCAGCAGCTTGGGGTCAAGGAGCTCCTACGAGCAGTACTTC.

The chain joins TRBV12-3 or TRBV12-4 to TRBJ1-3, with TRBD1 identical over 8 bases. With 1 base clipped from V and 10 bases from J, the junction kept 6 bases outside the gene matches. This CDR3 is 14 amino acids long. Here the CDR3 DNA reads TGTGCCAGCAGTTTAGTTGCAGGGGGCAGAACCATATATTTT. Its translation: CASSLVAGGRTIYF.

The V call is TRBV10-3, the J call TRBJ1-4, with D uncertain. The CDR3 totals 14 residues. Looked up from germline, CDR1 is ENHRY and CDR2 is SYGVKD. V lost 3 bases, J lost 9 bases, and 14 bases lay in between. CDR3 DNA: TGTGCCATCAGTGACTCAATTGTGAACCAAAAACTGTTTTTT. Its translation is CAISDSIVNQKLFF.

This clonotype was recorded many times. This chain connects TRBV2 to TRBJ2-7; no definite D call. Germline lookup yields CDR1 SNHLY and CDR2 FYNNEI. Trimming pared 5 bases from V and 7 bases from J, leaving 12 bases between. The CDR3 spans 12 residues. This CDR3 is CASSSWVEEQYF. The CDR3 nucleotides read TGTGCCAGCAGTTCGTGGGTTGAGGAGCAGTACTTC.

The table lists this clonotype with a count of one. A clone one base away is much larger, so this may be a read error. The chain has TRBV9 and TRBJ1-6; D gene unclear. V was shortened by 0 bases and J by 2 bases, with 9 bases between the two germline ends. The CDR3 is 16 amino acids. The germline V gene encodes CDR1 SGDLS and CDR2 YYNGEE. The CDR3 sequence is CASSVAAQPYNSPLHF. For the CDR3, the DNA is TGTGCCAGCAGCGTAGCGGCCCAGCCCTATAATTCACCCCTCCACTTT. Variable domain in full (rest from reference TRBV9 and TRBJ1-6): DSGVTQTPKHLITATGQRVTLRCSPRSGDLSVYWYQQSLDQGLQFLIQYYNGEERAKGNILERFSAQQFPDLHSELNLSSLELGDSALYFCASSVAAQPYNSPLHFGNGTRLTVT.

The chain employs TRBV30 and TRBJ1-2; D ambiguous. The CDR3 spans 16 residues. The V gene lost 0 bases and the J gene lost 1 base, with 15 bases spanning the gap. Germline loops: CDR1 GTSNPN, CDR2 SVGIG (reference sequence). The CDR3 protein is CAWSVRSMVLNYGYTF. For the CDR3, the DNA is TGTGCCTGGAGTGTAAGATCAATGGTTCTTAACTATGGCTACACCTTC.

Worth noting for this clonotype: Just one base apart from a much larger clone, this may be a read error. This rearrangement joins TRBV15 to TRBJ2-1, with a weak D call TRBD1 (6 bases). Trimming took 7 bases from V and 7 from J, leaving 20 bases between them. Germline V gene data show CDR1 as LNHNV and CDR2 as YYDKDF (reference sequence). This CDR3 is 15 amino acids long. CDR3 sequence reads: CATTTGHSGVNEQFF. In DNA form, the CDR3 reads TGTGCCACCACTACGGGACACTCAGGTGTTAATGAGCAGTTCTTC.

The chain recombines TRBV10-3 with TRBJ2-7, with TRBD1 as a possible D gene (6 bases). The CDR3 has 13 amino acids. V dropped 6 bases and J dropped 3 bases, with 12 bases sitting between them. The germline gives CDR1 ENHRY, CDR2 SYGVKD. Here the CDR3 DNA reads TGTGCCATCAGCCCGGGACACAACTACGAGCAGTACTTC. Translated, it gives CAISPGHNYEQYF.

The chain couples TRBV5-6 to TRBJ2-7; tentatively, D is TRBD2 (6 bases). The CDR3 spans 15 residues. V gave up 6 bases and J gave up 8 bases, with 24 bases separating them. CDR1 and CDR2 (germline): SGHDT, YYEEEE. The CDR3 sequence: CASNIARGTYPKQYF. For the CDR3, the DNA is TGTGCCAGCAATATCGCACGGGGGACCTACCCCAAGCAGTACTTC. The full variable domain, with the rest looked up from reference TRBV5-6 and TRBJ2-7, is DAGVTQSPTHLIKTRGQQVTLRCSPKSGHDTVSWYQQALGQGPQFIFQYYEEEERQRGNFPDRFSGHQFPNYSSELNVNALLLGDSALYLCASNIARGTYPKQYFGPGTRLTVT.

Worth noting for this clonotype: The junction differs from germline at one of its ends, possibly a read error. The chain has TRBV10-3 and TRBJ1-4; D is unclear. This CDR3 has 14 residues. Germline-derived CDR1 and CDR2 are ENHRY and SYGVKD. As DNA, the CDR3 is TGTGCCAGCAGTCCCGGGCTAGCTAATGAAAAACTGTTTTTT. This codes for CASSPGLANEKLFF.

Only a few counts were recorded for this clonotype. The V gene is TRBV7-2, the J gene TRBJ2-7; D remains unclear. Per germline, CDR1 SGHTA and CDR2 FQGNSA. This CDR3 has 14 residues. V was pared by 6 bases and J by 1 base, with 13 bases between. In nucleotides, the CDR3 is TGTGCCAGCAGAACAAGCCGGGTTTCCTACGAGCAGTACTTC. Protein: CASRTSRVSYEQYF.

The gene calls are TRBV4-2 and TRBJ1-5; D perhaps matches TRBD1 (6 bases). The CDR3 has 16 residues. CDR1 is LGHNA and CDR2 is YNFKEQ in the germline V gene. V dropped 1 base and J dropped 9 bases, with 19 bases sitting between them. CDR3: CASSQGLTVQGGPQHF. The CDR3 bases are TGTGCCAGCAGCCAAGGTCTAACCGTCCAAGGGGGGCCCCAGCATTTT.

This clonotype was counted only a few times. The CDR3 is CSARDSSGPGHEQYF. DNA of the CDR3: TGCAGTGCTAGAGACAGTAGCGGGCCCGGGCACGAGCAGTACTTC. This chain uses TRBV20-1 with TRBJ2-7, with 7 nucleotides matching TRBD2. The length of the CDR3 is 15 residues. V lost 0 bases to trimming and J lost 5 bases; unmatched junction nucleotides: 10. Germline V gene lookup returns CDR1 DFQATT and CDR2 SNEGSKA (reference sequence).

This clonotype was counted many times. This CDR3 reads CASSLEWTSHYTF. CDR3 DNA: TGTGCCAGCAGCTTAGAGTGGACCTCTCACTACACCTTC. The chain has TRBV7-9 and TRBJ1-2; no reliable D call. Between the trimmed V and J ends, which lost 1 base and 10 bases, there was a span of 13 bases. In germline, CDR1 is SEHNR, CDR2 FQNEAQ (reference sequence). The CDR3 is 13 amino acids.

This clonotype was recorded a few times. J is TRBJ2-2 and V is TRBV5-6; D ambiguous. This CDR3 has 13 residues. V lost 2 bases and J 5 bases, leaving 7 bases between the germline ends. Germline V gives CDR1 SGHDT, CDR2 YYEEEE. CDR3 amino acids: CASSFRWTGELFF. The CDR3 nucleotides are TGTGCCAGCAGCTTTAGATGGACCGGGGAGCTGTTTTTT. Full variable domain (outside the CDR3, taken from reference TRBV5-6 and TRBJ2-2): DAGVTQSPTHLIKTRGQQVTLRCSPKSGHDTVSWYQQALGQGPQFIFQYYEEEERQRGNFPDRFSGHQFPNYSSELNVNALLLGDSALYLCASSFRWTGELFFGEGSRLTVL.

This chain connects TRBV20-1 to TRBJ2-6; a possible D gene is TRBD1 (5 bases). This CDR3 comprises 17 residues. V was cut by 6 bases and J by 4 bases, with 22 bases left in between. Per germline, CDR1 DFQATT and CDR2 SNEGSKA (reference sequence). The CDR3 nucleotides read TGCAGTGCCAGCAGTCAGGGTCTTAACACCGGGGCCAACGTCCTGACTTTC. It translates to CSASSQGLNTGANVLTF.